Given below is one TCR beta chain in context. The antigen this receptor binds is unknown. The record has no base qualities; no much larger clone is one base away. This specimen belongs to a study of naive and memory T cell subsets (dated by TCRdb to the late 2010s). The study in broad terms: The study applied an open-source, UMI-based TCR alpha and beta sequencing pipeline to sorted naive and memory peripheral blood T cell subsets. The results of the functional CMV T cell responses matched the IgG serology results in every case. RNA was DNase-treated and reverse transcribed with TCR constant-region primers, mostly using SuperScript III. General conclusions and limits of the study: Each clonotype was defined as a single alpha or beta chain sequence rather than as a paired alpha/beta receptor. Once error correction was done, more than 90% of naive TCR sequences showed up just once, which made the naive abundance distributions much steeper than those of the memory subsets. RNA-based TCR counts may be influenced by expression changes linked to T cell activation and differentiation. The repertoire findings for the naive and memory subsets could not be validated, as no ground truth was available. In both CD4 and CD8 cells, the Gini index increased while Shannon and inverse Simpson diversity decreased from naive through CM, EM and EMRA. A power law was followed by TCR abundance, with an exponent that differed between naive and memory subsets but was consistent across the three individuals.

From the second PCR step on, the TCR alpha and beta chain libraries were amplified in separate reactions. To determine each donor's CMV status, fresh PBMCs were stimulated overnight with CMV viral lysate, and IFNgamma production from CD4+ T cells was then assessed. Using Miltenyi beads, CD4 T cells were first positively selected, and CD8 T cells were then positively selected from the CD4-negative fraction. Cells were stained for CD3, CD4, CD8, CD45RA, CD27 and a live/dead dye and were sorted on a BD Aria II into four subsets based on CD45RA and CD27. A few healthy volunteers provided blood, and the blood of each volunteer was split into CD4 and CD8 T cells and then into four differentiation subsets. Approximately 120 ml of peripheral blood was taken from each donor, and PBMC were separated by density-gradient centrifugation on Ficoll-Paque PLUS. After sorting, cells were lysed in RLT buffer, RNA was extracted using a Qiagen RNeasy kit, and the extracted RNA was stored at -80 degrees C.

In the germline V gene, CDR1 corresponds to ENHRY and CDR2 to SYGVKD. From its cysteine to its phenylalanine, the CDR3 spans 11 amino acids. Just CDR3 DNA is preserved here, 33 bases in frame from base 1. V drops 5 bases and J drops 9 bases, leaving 8 bases in between. Library preparation employed UMI-ligation and nested PCR. An equimolar mix of two oligonucleotides covering both TRBC1 and TRBC2 was used as the beta constant-region primer. The ligated cDNA went through four rounds of PCR with nested alpha and beta constant-region primers together with the SP2 primer. A single-stranded oligonucleotide carrying the SP2 primer and a 12-nucleotide UMI was ligated to the 3' end of the cDNA by T4 RNA ligase 1. Incubation of the ligation reaction lasted roughly 18-24 hours at 16 degrees C. PCR2 was typically run as a SYBR Green qPCR and stopped at a predetermined threshold to prevent over-amplification. Agencourt AMPure XP magnetic beads were used for all purifications after the first. Libraries were quantified by Qubit and checked on a TapeStation, where a main peak was expected near 650 bp. Pooled libraries were sequenced on an Illumina MiSeq using v2 2x251 paired-end kits, and typically 1-2 million reads were obtained per sample. Each sample library was pooled at around 4.1 nM, and roughly 5-8% PhiX was included to improve cluster recognition. The authors' pipeline ran thus. Decombinator assigned V and J genes to Demultiplexor-processed FASTQ reads by tag matching, allowing a single base-pair mismatch. By using UMIs, Collapsinator corrected both sequencing errors and the frequency errors caused by PCR heterogeneity. CDR3Translator translated TCRs and extracted CDR3s from the conserved cysteine to the FGXG phenylalanine, flagging non-productive sequences. Gini, Shannon entropy and inverse Simpson indices were computed after subsampling the repertoires to the same number of UMI-defined TCRs. Power-law fits to clonotype abundance distributions were performed by maximum likelihood within the linear range. Similar UMI counts, unique TCR numbers and clonal distributions were obtained with the pipeline and with MIGEC on one naive CD8 sample. A set of several thousand CMV-associated CDR3 sequences, compiled from VDJdb and a published dataset, was used to search the repertoires. TCRdb redid the processing of the public reads, applying fastp at Q25 and MiXCR, and retained in-frame beta chains. All rows with the same CDR3 protein become a single entry with the most common DNA and genes. TCRdb, rather than the study authors, made the V and J calls. Here the sample has 95,000 to 150,000 distinct CDR3 sequences; 30% to 45% occur a single time. 0.8% to 1% of the sample belongs to the ten largest clones.

The sequence links TRBV10-3 to TRBJ2-1, and perhaps TRBD1 as D gene, on 5 matching bases. This sequence originates from a human donor in good health. Sequencing was carried out using central memory CD4+ T cells from blood. Reading the label with the study, this specimen's cell subset or site is: central memory, CD45RA- CD27+. The CDR3 corresponds to CAISQGSEQFF. The DNA sequence is as follows: TGTGCCATCAGTCAGGGCAGTGAGCAGTTCTTC.